This section outlines one T cell receptor (beta chain) sequence together with its context. The data derive from a study of blood T cell repertoires in COVID-19. Study details: Samples representing acute and convalescent COVID-19 were sourced from the United States, Italy and Spain.

V lost 0 bases, J lost 7 bases, and 13 bases lay in between. Germline CDR1 is SGHTS and CDR2 is YDEGEE. The CDR3 contains 14 residues. The repertoire was sequenced with immunoSEQ multiplex PCR; TCRdb's copy has only in-frame clones and lacks some. Found here are roughly 130,000 clones, 84% of them singletons; the top ten hold around 13%. The specimen was peripheral blood. The clonotype comes from a woman aged 25 to 39 who had recovered from COVID-19. The V call is TRBV5-8, the J call TRBJ1-1; D is possibly TRBD1 (5 bases). CDR3 DNA: TGTGCCAGCAGCTTGGTCCAGGGCCGAGGTGAAGCTTTCTTT. Protein product: CASSLVQGRGEAFF.